Listed below are T cell receptor beta chains from one sample, sequenced in a study of blood T cells in healthy people across ages. TCRdb re-called the 5' RACE reads with MiXCR, one entry per CDR3 protein. Of hundreds of thousands of distinct CDR3 sequences listed, about 61% are singletons. Sequencing input: blood. The receptors shown here come from a middle-aged man in good health. Both conserved end residues are part of each CDR3. A D gene is named only where the DNA matches it firmly. Where a row states a size, it is once, few, many or the class of an expanded clone; other rows omit it.

d_call,v_call,clone_size,cdr3_length,j_call,cdr3_aa,cdr3_nt
TRBD2,TRBV6-2/TRBV6-3,-,17,TRBJ2-7,CASSQGLAGVRSYEQYF,TGTGCCAGCAGCCAAGGACTAGCGGGAGTCCGTTCCTACGAGCAGTACTTC
-,TRBV18,-,14,TRBJ2-7,CASSPSLFTYEQYF,TGTGCCAGCTCACCATCCCTCTTTACCTACGAGCAGTACTTC
-,TRBV7-9,-,14,TRBJ1-1,CASSPGAANTEAFF,TGTGCCAGCAGCCCAGGGGCGGCGAACACTGAAGCTTTCTTT
-,TRBV10-3,once,13,TRBJ1-2,CAIANRVDYGYTF,TGTGCCATCGCTAACAGGGTTGATTATGGCTACACCTTC
-,TRBV28,-,14,TRBJ2-1,CASGLRGAQNEQFF,TGTGCCAGCGGCCTTCGCGGGGCGCAAAATGAGCAGTTCTTC
-,TRBV6-1,-,16,TRBJ2-7,CASTEPLLGTSYEQYF,TGTGCCAGCACTGAACCACTTCTCGGGACCTCCTACGAGCAGTACTTC
TRBD2,TRBV5-8,-,14,TRBJ2-3,CASSPGGVRNTQYF,TGTGCCAGCAGCCCTGGGGGGGTAAGGAATACGCAGTATTTT
TRBD2,TRBV2,-,16,TRBJ2-3,CASSWTSGDSTDTQYF,TGTGCCAGCAGTTGGACTAGCGGGGATAGCACAGATACGCAGTATTTT
TRBD1,TRBV7-9,few,12,TRBJ2-1,CASSIQGAKQFF,TGTGCCAGCAGCATTCAGGGGGCGAAGCAGTTCTTC
-,TRBV12-3/TRBV12-4,-,16,TRBJ2-7,CASSPRVVQNSYEQYF,TGTGCCAGCTCCCCCCGGGTCGTCCAAAACTCCTACGAGCAGTACTTC
TRBD1,TRBV4-1,-,16,TRBJ2-7,CASSPSLTGLTHEQYF,TGCGCCAGCAGCCCTTCCCTGACAGGGCTAACCCACGAGCAGTACTTC
-,TRBV27,-,15,TRBJ2-3,CASSPIIGRADTQYF,TGTGCCAGCAGTCCCATTATAGGAAGGGCAGATACGCAGTATTTT
-,TRBV5-1,-,19,TRBJ1-2,CASSLGPGTESYPNYGYTF,TGCGCCAGCAGCTTGGGGCCCGGGACGGAGAGCTATCCTAACTATGGCTACACCTTC
-,TRBV6-5,-,11,TRBJ2-1,CASTGNNEQFF,TGTGCCAGCACCGGCAACAATGAGCAGTTCTTC
-,TRBV6-6,-,15,TRBJ2-3,CASSFGGTFTDTQYF,TGTGCCAGCAGTTTTGGGGGGACCTTTACAGATACGCAGTATTTT
-,TRBV3-1,few,11,TRBJ1-2,CASSQRGGYTF,TGTGCCAGCAGCCAAAGGGGTGGCTACACCTTC
-,TRBV7-2,-,13,TRBJ2-3,CASSLVLVDTQYF,TGTGCCAGCAGCTTAGTACTAGTTGATACGCAGTATTTT
TRBD2,TRBV4-1,-,16,TRBJ2-5,CASSQDPPGGFETQYF,TGCGCCAGCAGCCAAGATCCCCCCGGGGGGTTCGAGACCCAGTACTTC
-,TRBV20-1,-,13,TRBJ2-1,CSARVPSSNEQFF,TGCAGTGCTAGAGTTCCTAGTTCCAATGAGCAGTTCTTC
TRBD2,TRBV28,once,15,TRBJ2-1,CASSWTSGGFNEQFF,TGTGCCAGCAGTTGGACTAGCGGGGGGTTCAATGAGCAGTTCTTC
-,TRBV7-2,-,15,TRBJ1-6,CASSLRVFGDSPLHF,TGTGCCAGCAGCTTAAGAGTTTTTGGAGATTCACCCCTCCACTTT
TRBD1,TRBV20-1,-,14,TRBJ2-5,CSAAETGIQETQYF,TGCAGTGCTGCAGAGACAGGGATCCAAGAGACCCAGTACTTC
-,TRBV10-3,-,13,TRBJ1-2,CAIERGGFSGYTF,TGTGCCATCGAGAGGGGGGGCTTTAGCGGCTACACCTTC
-,TRBV29-1,few,14,TRBJ2-3,CSVGPGPRGDTQYF,TGCAGCGTCGGTCCCGGGCCTCGAGGGGATACGCAGTATTTT
-,TRBV7-3,-,16,TRBJ2-1,CASGSPRSGSYNEQFF,TGTGCCAGCGGGTCCCCGCGTAGTGGTTCCTACAATGAGCAGTTCTTC
TRBD2,TRBV20-1,many,16,TRBJ2-5,CSARGGTSGIPKTQYF,TGCAGTGCTAGAGGGGGGACTAGCGGGATCCCGAAGACCCAGTACTTC
-,TRBV25-1,-,14,TRBJ2-2,CASILGEWTGELFF,TGTGCCAGCATCCTTGGGGAATGGACCGGGGAGCTGTTTTTT
-,TRBV24-1,few,14,TRBJ2-1,CATSGRGRYNEQFF,TGTGCCACCAGTGGCCGAGGGCGCTACAATGAGCAGTTCTTC
-,TRBV27,few,18,TRBJ2-5,CASASFIRAKGASETQYF,TGTGCCAGCGCTTCTTTTATCCGGGCCAAAGGTGCCTCAGAGACCCAGTACTTC
TRBD2,TRBV7-3,few,16,TRBJ2-1,CASSPWTSGGGNEQFF,TGTGCCAGCAGCCCTTGGACTAGCGGAGGGGGGAATGAGCAGTTCTTC
-,TRBV3-1,-,14,TRBJ2-1,CASSQGPGNNEQFF,TGTGCCAGCAGCCAAGGTCCAGGGAACAATGAGCAGTTCTTC
TRBD2,TRBV11-2,few,16,TRBJ2-1,CASSRLAGAGSTEQFF,TGTGCCAGCAGTAGACTAGCGGGGGCCGGCTCTACTGAGCAGTTCTTC
-,TRBV5-1,-,13,TRBJ2-7,CASSWTGPYEQYF,TGCGCCAGCAGCTGGACGGGCCCCTACGAGCAGTACTTC
TRBD1,TRBV2,few,15,TRBJ2-2,CASSEARTGTGELFF,TGTGCCAGCAGTGAAGCCAGGACAGGGACCGGGGAGCTGTTTTTT
-,TRBV4-1,-,17,TRBJ2-3,CASSQDWGIGSPDTQYF,TGCGCCAGCAGCCAAGATTGGGGGATCGGGAGCCCAGATACGCAGTATTTT
-,TRBV7-2,once,13,TRBJ2-5,CASSESRDNERYF,TGTGCCAGCAGCGAGAGCAGGGACAATGAGCGGTACTTC
-,TRBV20-1,-,17,TRBJ2-3,CSASPPGAIGVTDTQYF,TGCAGTGCTAGTCCCCCCGGGGCGATAGGGGTCACAGATACGCAGTATTTT
TRBD1,TRBV25-1,-,14,TRBJ2-1,CASSTTGGTTEQFF,TGTGCCAGCAGTACGACAGGGGGTACTACCGAGCAGTTCTTC
-,TRBV7-2,-,11,TRBJ2-1,CVSSLMGEQFF,TGTGTCAGCAGCTTAATGGGTGAGCAGTTCTTC
-,TRBV7-9,-,14,TRBJ2-1,CASSSFRGTGEQFF,TGTGCCAGCAGCTCCTTCCGCGGGACGGGTGAGCAGTTCTTC
-,TRBV24-1,-,16,TRBJ2-7,CATSDSRRGGDYEQYF,TGTGCCACCAGTGACTCCCGGAGGGGAGGAGACTACGAGCAGTACTTC
-,TRBV7-2,-,14,TRBJ2-7,CASSPPFRSYEQYF,TGTGCCAGCAGCCCACCGTTTAGGTCTTACGAGCAGTACTTC
-,TRBV20-1,-,13,TRBJ2-1,CSAKVTGSGEQFF,TGCAGTGCCAAGGTTACGGGTAGCGGTGAGCAGTTCTTC
TRBD1,TRBV20-1,once,13,TRBJ2-1,CSASGQGSHEQFF,TGCAGTGCTAGCGGACAGGGGTCGCATGAGCAGTTCTTC
TRBD2,TRBV10-3,-,19,TRBJ2-7,CAISAGAGRTFSSYNEQYF,TGTGCCATCAGTGCGGGAGCGGGACGGACATTTAGCTCCTACAATGAGCAGTACTTC
-,TRBV10-3,few,15,TRBJ2-5,CAISESSGFSLWQYF,TGTGCCATCAGTGAGTCGAGCGGGTTCTCCCTCTGGCAGTACTTC
TRBD1,TRBV29-1,-,15,TRBJ1-2,CSVDSRQGMAYGYTF,TGCAGCGTTGACTCTCGACAGGGGATGGCTTATGGCTACACCTTC
TRBD1,TRBV29-1,few,14,TRBJ2-1,CSALPGQAHGEQFF,TGCAGCGCCCTACCGGGACAGGCCCACGGGGAGCAGTTCTTC
TRBD1,TRBV6-5,-,16,TRBJ2-1,CASSYSPGGAYNEQFF,TGTGCCAGCAGTTACTCCCCAGGGGGAGCCTACAATGAGCAGTTCTTC
TRBD2,TRBV7-9,-,16,TRBJ2-7,CASSKTSGRPPYEQYF,TGTGCCAGCAGCAAGACTAGCGGGAGACCCCCCTACGAGCAGTACTTC
-,TRBV12-3/TRBV12-4,once,12,TRBJ2-7,CASKARTYEQYF,TGTGCCAGTAAGGCGAGGACCTACGAGCAGTACTTC
TRBD2,TRBV10-3,-,13,TRBJ2-1,CAIRGTSGNEQFF,TGTGCCATCAGAGGGACTAGCGGTAATGAGCAGTTCTTC
-,TRBV12-3/TRBV12-4,-,17,TRBJ2-3,CASSLAAGLGSTDTQYF,TGTGCCAGCAGTTTAGCGGCGGGACTGGGTAGCACAGATACGCAGTATTTT
TRBD1,TRBV7-2,-,14,TRBJ1-1,CASSSQGGDTEAFF,TGTGCCAGCAGCTCACAGGGGGGTGACACTGAAGCTTTCTTT